This T cell receptor beta chain was observed in a study of graft-versus-host responses after intestinal transplantation. Study-level points and caveats: Early post-transplant HvG declines tracked with peak circulating GvH clone levels.

The V gene end was trimmed by 3 bases and the J gene end by 5 bases; junction bases not matched to a gene: 8. CDR1 is MDHEN and CDR2 is SYDVKM in the germline V gene. This CDR3 is 15 amino acids long. This clone was observed once. As yet, its antigen is unknown. Profiled with immunoSEQ multiplex PCR; TCRdb holds only in-frame clones, not every one. The sample has roughly 69,000 clones, approximately 91% seen once. This rearrangement joins TRBV28 to TRBJ2-5; 8 bases agree with TRBD1. This receptor was identified in a human donor who was the organ donor for an intestinal transplant. Sequenced here: unstimulated CD8+ T cells sorted from spleen or lymph node cells, sampled before transplant. CDR3 coding DNA: TGTGCCAGCAGTTTGATATGGACAGGGCCCGAGACCCAGTACTTC. Residues: CASSLIWTGPETQYF.